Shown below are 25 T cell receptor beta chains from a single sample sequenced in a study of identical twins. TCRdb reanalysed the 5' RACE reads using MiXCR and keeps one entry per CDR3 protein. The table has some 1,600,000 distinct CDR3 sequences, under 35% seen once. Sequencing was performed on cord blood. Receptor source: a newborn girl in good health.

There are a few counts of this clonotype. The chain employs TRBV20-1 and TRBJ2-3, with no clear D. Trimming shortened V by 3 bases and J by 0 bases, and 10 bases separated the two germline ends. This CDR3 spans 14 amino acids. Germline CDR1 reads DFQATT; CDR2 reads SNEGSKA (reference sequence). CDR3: CSASRISSTDTQYF. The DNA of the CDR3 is TGCAGTGCTAGTAGGATCTCTAGCACAGATACGCAGTATTTT.

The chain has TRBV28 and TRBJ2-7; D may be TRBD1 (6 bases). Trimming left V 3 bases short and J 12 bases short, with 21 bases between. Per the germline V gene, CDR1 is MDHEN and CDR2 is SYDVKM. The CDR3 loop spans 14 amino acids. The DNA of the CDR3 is TGTGCCAGCAGTTTGGGGGCGCCCAAAAACATTCGGTACTTC. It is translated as CASSLGAPKNIRYF.

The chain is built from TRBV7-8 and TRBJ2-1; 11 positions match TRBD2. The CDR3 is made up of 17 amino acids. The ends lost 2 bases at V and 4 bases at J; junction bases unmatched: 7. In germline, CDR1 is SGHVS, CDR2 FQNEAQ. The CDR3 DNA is TGTGCCAGCAGCTTATCCCTAGCGGGGGGCCATTACAATGAGCAGTTCTTC. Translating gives CASSLSLAGGHYNEQFF. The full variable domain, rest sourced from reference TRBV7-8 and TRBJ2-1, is GAGVSQSPRYKVAKRGQDVALRCDPISGHVSLFWYQQALGQGPEFLTYFQNEAQLDKSGLPSDRFFAERPEGSVSTLKIQRTQQEDSAVYLCASSLSLAGGHYNEQFFGPGTRLTVL.

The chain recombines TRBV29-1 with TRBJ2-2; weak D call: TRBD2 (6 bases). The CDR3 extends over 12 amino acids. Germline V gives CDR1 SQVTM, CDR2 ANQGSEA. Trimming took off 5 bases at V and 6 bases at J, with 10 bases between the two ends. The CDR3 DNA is TGCAGCGTTCGGCGGGGAGCCGGGGAGCTGTTTTTT. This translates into CSVRRGAGELFF.

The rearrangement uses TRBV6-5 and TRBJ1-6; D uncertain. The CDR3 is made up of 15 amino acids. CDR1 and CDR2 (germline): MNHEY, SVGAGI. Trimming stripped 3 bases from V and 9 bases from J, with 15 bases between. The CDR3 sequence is CASSYQTPGASPLHF. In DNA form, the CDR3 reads TGTGCCAGCAGTTATCAAACCCCCGGTGCTTCACCCCTCCACTTT.

CDR3 DNA sequence: TGCGCCAGCAGCTTGGAACTAGCGCGGGCAAGAGGGCCCCAGTACTTC. Its translation: CASSLELARARGPQYF. This chain uses TRBV5-1 with TRBJ2-5, with 7 bases fitting TRBD2. Per the germline V gene, CDR1 is SGHRS and CDR2 is YFSETQ. V shed 0 bases, J shed 9 bases, and the junction held 14 bases outside the gene matches. CDR3 length: 16 residues.

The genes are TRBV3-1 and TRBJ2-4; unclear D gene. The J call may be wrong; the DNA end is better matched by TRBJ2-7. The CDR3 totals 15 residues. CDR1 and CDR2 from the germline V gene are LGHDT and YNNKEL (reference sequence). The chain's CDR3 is CASSQPRNGPYEQYF. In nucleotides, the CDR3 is TGTGCCAGCAGCCAACCCCGGAACGGCCCCTACGAGCAGTACTTC.

Written as DNA, the CDR3 is TGCGCCAGCAGCTTGAGAGGGTTCGGGGTCGAGCAGTACTTC. Amino acid sequence: CASSLRGFGVEQYF. The chain employs TRBV5-1 and TRBJ2-4, with D perhaps matching TRBD2 (5 bases). The DNA matches TRBJ2-7 better at its end, which makes the J call doubtful. Germline CDR1 is SGHRS and CDR2 is YFSETQ. There are 14 residues in the CDR3.

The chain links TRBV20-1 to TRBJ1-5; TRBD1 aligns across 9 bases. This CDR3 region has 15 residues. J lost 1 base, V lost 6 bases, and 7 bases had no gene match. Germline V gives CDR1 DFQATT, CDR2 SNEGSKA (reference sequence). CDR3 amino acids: CSALPGQGSNQPQHF. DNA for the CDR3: TGCAGTGCCCTACCGGGACAGGGAAGCAATCAGCCCCAGCATTTT.

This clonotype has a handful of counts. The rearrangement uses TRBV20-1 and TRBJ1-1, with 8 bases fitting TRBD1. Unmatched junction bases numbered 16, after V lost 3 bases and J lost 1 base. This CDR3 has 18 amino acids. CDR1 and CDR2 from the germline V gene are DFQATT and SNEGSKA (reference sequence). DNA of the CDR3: TGCAGTGCTAGCTCCCCGACAGGGGACGAACTTAGGAACACTGAAGCTTTCTTT. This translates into CSASSPTGDELRNTEAFF.

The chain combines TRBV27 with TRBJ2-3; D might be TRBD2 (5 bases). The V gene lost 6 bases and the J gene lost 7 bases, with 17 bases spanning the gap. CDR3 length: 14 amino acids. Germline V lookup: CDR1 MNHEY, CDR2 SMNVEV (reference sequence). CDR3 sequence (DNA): TGTGCCAGCAGCCCCATCGTCCAGCGGCATACGCAGTATTTT. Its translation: CASSPIVQRHTQYF.

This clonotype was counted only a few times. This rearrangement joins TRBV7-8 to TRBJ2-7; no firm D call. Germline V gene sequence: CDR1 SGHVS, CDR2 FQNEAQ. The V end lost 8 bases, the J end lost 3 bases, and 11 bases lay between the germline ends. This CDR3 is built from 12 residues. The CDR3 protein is CASGHSGYEQYF. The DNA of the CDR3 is TGTGCCAGCGGCCACTCGGGCTACGAGCAGTACTTC. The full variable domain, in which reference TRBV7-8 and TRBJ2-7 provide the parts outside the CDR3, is GAGVSQSPRYKVAKRGQDVALRCDPISGHVSLFWYQQALGQGPEFLTYFQNEAQLDKSGLPSDRFFAERPEGSVSTLKIQRTQQEDSAVYLCASGHSGYEQYFGPGTRLTVT.

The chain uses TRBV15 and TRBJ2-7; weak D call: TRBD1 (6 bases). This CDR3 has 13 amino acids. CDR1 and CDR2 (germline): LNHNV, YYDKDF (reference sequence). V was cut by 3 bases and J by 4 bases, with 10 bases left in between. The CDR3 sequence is CATSSEDRYEQYF. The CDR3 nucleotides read TGTGCCACCAGCAGTGAGGACAGATACGAGCAGTACTTC.

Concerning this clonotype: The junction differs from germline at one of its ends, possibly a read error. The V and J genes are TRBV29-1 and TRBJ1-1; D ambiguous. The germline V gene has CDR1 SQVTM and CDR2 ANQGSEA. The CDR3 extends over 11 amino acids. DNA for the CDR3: TGCAGCGCTCGAGAGAACACTGGAGCTTTCTTT. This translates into CSARENTGAFF. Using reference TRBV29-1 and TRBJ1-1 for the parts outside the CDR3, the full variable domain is SAVISQKPSRDICQRGTSLTIQCQVDSQVTMMFWYRQQPGQSLTLIATANQGSEATYESGFVIDKFPISRPNLTFSTLTVSNMSPEDSSIYLCSARENTGAFFGQGTRLTVV.

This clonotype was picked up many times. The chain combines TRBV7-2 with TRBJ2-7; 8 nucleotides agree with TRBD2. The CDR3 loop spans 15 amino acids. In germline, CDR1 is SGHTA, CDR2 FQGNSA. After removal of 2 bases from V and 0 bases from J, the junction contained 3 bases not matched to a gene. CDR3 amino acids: CASSLWLAGSYEQYF. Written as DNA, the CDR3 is TGTGCCAGCAGCTTATGGCTAGCGGGCTCCTACGAGCAGTACTTC.

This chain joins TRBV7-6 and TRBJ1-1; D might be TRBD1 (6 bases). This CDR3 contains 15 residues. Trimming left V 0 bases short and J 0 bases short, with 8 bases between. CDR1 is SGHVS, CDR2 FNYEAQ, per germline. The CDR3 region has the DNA TGTGCCAGCAGCTTAGCGCGGGACATGAACACTGAAGCTTTCTTT. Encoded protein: CASSLARDMNTEAFF.

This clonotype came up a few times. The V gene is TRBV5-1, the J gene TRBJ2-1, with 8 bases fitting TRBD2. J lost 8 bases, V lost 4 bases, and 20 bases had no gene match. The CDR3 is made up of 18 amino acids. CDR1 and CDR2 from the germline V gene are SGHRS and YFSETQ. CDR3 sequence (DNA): TGCGCCAGCAGCATACTACCTTATAGCGGGGCAATGGGGGATGAGCAGTTCTTC. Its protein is CASSILPYSGAMGDEQFF.

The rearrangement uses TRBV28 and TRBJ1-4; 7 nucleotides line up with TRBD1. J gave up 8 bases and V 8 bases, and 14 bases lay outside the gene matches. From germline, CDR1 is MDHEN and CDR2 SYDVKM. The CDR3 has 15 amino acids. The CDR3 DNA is TGTGCCAGCCGGTTGAGAAGACAGGGAGGGGAAAAACTGTTTTTT. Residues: CASRLRRQGGEKLFF.

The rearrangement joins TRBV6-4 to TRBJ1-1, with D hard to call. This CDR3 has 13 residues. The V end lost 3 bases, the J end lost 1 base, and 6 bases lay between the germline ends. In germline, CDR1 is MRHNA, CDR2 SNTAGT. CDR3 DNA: TGTGCCAGCAGTGATCTTTGGAACACTGAAGCTTTCTTT. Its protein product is CASSDLWNTEAFF.

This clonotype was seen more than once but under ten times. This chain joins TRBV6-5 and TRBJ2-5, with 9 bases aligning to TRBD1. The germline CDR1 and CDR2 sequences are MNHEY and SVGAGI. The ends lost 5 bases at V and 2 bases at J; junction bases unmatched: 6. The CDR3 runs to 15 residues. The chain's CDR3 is CASSTIDRGQETQYF. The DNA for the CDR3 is TGTGCCAGCAGTACCATAGACAGGGGGCAAGAGACCCAGTACTTC.

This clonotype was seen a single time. The CDR3 reads CSARAPPTFRLASAFF. CDR3 sequence (DNA): TGCAGTGCTAGAGCCCCACCAACCTTTAGACTAGCCTCCGCGTTCTTC. The chain links TRBV20-1 to TRBJ2-1; TRBD2 matches at 7 bases. The length of the CDR3 is 16 residues. V lost 1 base and J lost 15; bases outside the gene matches: 21. CDR1 DFQATT and CDR2 SNEGSKA come from the germline V gene (reference sequence).

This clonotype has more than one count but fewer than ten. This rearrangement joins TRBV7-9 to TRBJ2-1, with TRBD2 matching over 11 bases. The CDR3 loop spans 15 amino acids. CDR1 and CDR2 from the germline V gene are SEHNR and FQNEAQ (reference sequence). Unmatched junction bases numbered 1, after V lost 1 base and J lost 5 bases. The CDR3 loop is CASSLVTSGDNEQFF. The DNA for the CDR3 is TGTGCCAGCAGCTTAGTGACTAGCGGGGACAATGAGCAGTTCTTC.

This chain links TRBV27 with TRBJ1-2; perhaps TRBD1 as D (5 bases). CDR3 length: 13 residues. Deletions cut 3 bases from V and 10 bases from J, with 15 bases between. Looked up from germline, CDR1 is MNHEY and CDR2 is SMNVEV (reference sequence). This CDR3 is CASSLQGRTAYTF. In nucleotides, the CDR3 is TGTGCCAGCAGTTTGCAGGGCAGGACTGCCTACACCTTC.

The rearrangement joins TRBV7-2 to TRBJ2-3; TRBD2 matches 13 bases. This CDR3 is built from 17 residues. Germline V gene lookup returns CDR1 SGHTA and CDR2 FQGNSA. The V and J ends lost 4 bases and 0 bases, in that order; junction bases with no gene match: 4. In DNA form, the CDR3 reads TGTGCCAGCAGCTCCAGGACTAGCGGGAGTAGCACAGATACGCAGTATTTT. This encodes CASSSRTSGSSTDTQYF.

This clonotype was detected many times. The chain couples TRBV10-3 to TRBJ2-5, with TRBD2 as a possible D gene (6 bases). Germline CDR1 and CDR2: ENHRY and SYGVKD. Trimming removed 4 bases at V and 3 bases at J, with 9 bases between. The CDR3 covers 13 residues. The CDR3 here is CAISALAEETQYF. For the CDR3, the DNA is TGTGCCATCAGTGCACTAGCAGAAGAGACCCAGTACTTC.